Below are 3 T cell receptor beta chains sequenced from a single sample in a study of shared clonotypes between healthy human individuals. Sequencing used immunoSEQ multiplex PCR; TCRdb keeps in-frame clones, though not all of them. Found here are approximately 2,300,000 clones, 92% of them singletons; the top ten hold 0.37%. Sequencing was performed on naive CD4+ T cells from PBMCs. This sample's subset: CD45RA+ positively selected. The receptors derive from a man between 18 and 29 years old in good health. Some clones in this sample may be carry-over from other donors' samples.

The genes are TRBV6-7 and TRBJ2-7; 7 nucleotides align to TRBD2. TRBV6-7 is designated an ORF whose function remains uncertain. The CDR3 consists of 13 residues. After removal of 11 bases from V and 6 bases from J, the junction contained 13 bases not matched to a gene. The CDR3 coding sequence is TGTGCCCCATGGGGGGGAGGGCACTCCGAGCAGTACTTC. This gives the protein CAPWGGGHSEQYF.

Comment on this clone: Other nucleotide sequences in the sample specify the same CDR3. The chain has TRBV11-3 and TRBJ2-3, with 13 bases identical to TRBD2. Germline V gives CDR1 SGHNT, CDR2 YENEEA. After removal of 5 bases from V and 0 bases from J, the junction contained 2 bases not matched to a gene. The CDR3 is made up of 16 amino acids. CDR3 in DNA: TGTGCCAGCAGCCAGGGACTAGCGGGAAGCACAGATACGCAGTATTTT. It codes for CASSQGLAGSTDTQYF.

The CDR3 is CASSTTTRGGGTQYF. Written as DNA, the CDR3 is TGTGCCAGCAGCACAACCACCCGGGGTGGGGGGACCCAGTACTTC. V and J are TRBV11-2 and TRBJ2-5, with D perhaps assigned TRBD1 or TRBD2 (5 bases each). Germline V gene sequence: CDR1 SGHAT, CDR2 FQNNGV. V dropped 5 bases and J dropped 7 bases, with 20 bases sitting between them. The CDR3 has 15 amino acids. Full variable domain (rest looked up from reference TRBV11-2 and TRBJ2-5): EAGVAQSPRYKIIEKRQSVAFWCNPISGHATLYWYQQILGQGPKLLIQFQNNGVVDDSQLPKDRFSAERLKGVDSTLKIQPAKLEDSAVYLCASSTTTRGGGTQYFGPGTRLLVL.